This paragraph reports one T cell receptor beta chain. The antigen remains unidentified. Busulfan-fludarabine conditioning, marrow transplant, and cyclophosphamide on days +3 and +4 were administered. The repertoire was sequenced with immunoSEQ multiplex PCR; TCRdb's copy has only in-frame clones and lacks some. Of about 19,000 clones listed, 74% are singletons. This entry is derived from a study of T cells after posttransplantation cyclophosphamide. Regarding the study as a whole: Recipient CMV seropositivity and CMV reactivation strongly tracked TRB clonality. Donor-recipient repertoire similarity was low at 1-2 months, rising over year one.

Germline trimming cut 8 bases from V and 1 base from J; bases unmatched to any gene: 6. The CDR3 consists of 14 residues. CDR1 MNHEY and CDR2 SVGAGI come from the germline V gene. Sequences were derived from PBMCs, sampled after an allogeneic stem cell transplant with post-transplant cyclophosphamide. The TCR comes from a male patient in his thirties who received an allogeneic stem cell transplant from a related donor, was CMV-positive, and had acute GVHD only. Certain T cells may be donor cells from the graft. The rearrangement links TRBV6-5 to TRBJ2-3; the match to TRBD2 covers 7 bases. CDR3 in amino acids: CASFRSGGTDTQYF. For the CDR3, the DNA is TGTGCCAGCTTTAGAAGCGGGGGCACAGATACGCAGTATTTT.